The 6 T cell receptor beta chains reported below all come from one sample, sequenced in a study of prognosis after radiotherapy for stage I lung cancer. From genomic DNA, two-round multiplex PCR was used to amplify TCR beta CDR3. Round one of PCR was performed, and it used primers specific to each TRBV and TRBJ gene. One entry per CDR3 protein, called by TCRdb with MiXCR from the multiplex PCR reads. The table lists over 30,000 distinct CDR3 sequences, around 22% of them singletons. The sample consisted of PBMCs, taken before or after stereotactic body radiation therapy (not recorded which). These receptors were obtained from a donor over 45 with non-small cell lung cancer.

This clonotype was observed at least ten times. The rearrangement links TRBV11-3 to TRBJ2-1; possibly TRBD1 for D (6 bases). Between the trimmed V and J ends, which lost 5 bases and 5 bases, there was a span of 16 bases. The CDR3 contains 15 residues. CDR1 and CDR2 (germline): SGHNT, YENEEA. Written as DNA, the CDR3 is TGTGCCAGCAGCAGCCAGGGCGGACAGAACAATGAGCAGTTCTTC. Translated, it gives CASSSQGGQNNEQFF.

Ten or more counts support this clonotype. Written as DNA, the CDR3 is TGTGCCAGCAAACCGACAGGGCTGATCACTGAAGCTTTCTTT. Protein sequence: CASKPTGLITEAFF. This rearrangement joins TRBV6-1 to TRBJ1-1, with TRBD1 identical over 7 bases. V lost 7 bases, J lost 4 bases, and 9 bases stayed unmatched. Looked up from germline, CDR1 is MNHNS and CDR2 is SASEGT. The CDR3 length is 14 residues.

Note on this clonotype: Possible read error: a much larger clone is one base away. J is TRBJ1-1 and V is TRBV6-2 or TRBV6-3; possibly TRBD1 for D (5 bases). V was cut by 7 bases and J by 4 bases, with 31 bases left in between. Germline V CDR1 and CDR2: MNHEY, SVGEGT. CDR3 length equals 19 residues. The CDR3 DNA is TGTGCCAGCATACCCCCCGTGGGCACTTTGCGAGGGGTGAGCACTGAAGCTTTCTTT. Translating it yields CASIPPVGTLRGVSTEAFF.

To note about this clonotype: A read error likely explains this, since a far larger clone differs by one base. V is TRBV6-4 and J is TRBJ2-7, with TRBD1 matching over 9 bases. CDR3 size: 14 residues. CDR1 is MRHNA, CDR2 SNTAGT, per germline. CDR3 region: CASSYLGQGYEHYF. CDR3 coding DNA: TGTGCCAGCAGTTATTTGGGACAGGGCTACGAGCATTACTTC.

This clonotype was observed many times. V and J are TRBV30 and TRBJ2-3; D is possibly TRBD2 (5 bases). Germline V gene lookup returns CDR1 GTSNPN and CDR2 SVGIG (reference sequence). The CDR3 runs to 13 residues. Written as DNA, the CDR3 is TGTGCTCGCGCGAGGGATAGCACAGATACGCAGTATTTT. Encoded protein: CARARDSTDTQYF.

In this sample, this clonotype turned up many times. The chain links TRBV20-1 to TRBJ1-3; 7 bases are a match to TRBD1. J lost 4 bases, V lost 0 bases, and 3 bases had no gene match. Germline CDR1 reads DFQATT; CDR2 reads SNEGSKA (reference sequence). CDR3 length equals 14 residues. The CDR3 reads CSARDRQGGNTIYF. CDR3 nucleotide sequence: TGCAGTGCTAGAGATCGACAGGGAGGAAACACCATATATTTT.